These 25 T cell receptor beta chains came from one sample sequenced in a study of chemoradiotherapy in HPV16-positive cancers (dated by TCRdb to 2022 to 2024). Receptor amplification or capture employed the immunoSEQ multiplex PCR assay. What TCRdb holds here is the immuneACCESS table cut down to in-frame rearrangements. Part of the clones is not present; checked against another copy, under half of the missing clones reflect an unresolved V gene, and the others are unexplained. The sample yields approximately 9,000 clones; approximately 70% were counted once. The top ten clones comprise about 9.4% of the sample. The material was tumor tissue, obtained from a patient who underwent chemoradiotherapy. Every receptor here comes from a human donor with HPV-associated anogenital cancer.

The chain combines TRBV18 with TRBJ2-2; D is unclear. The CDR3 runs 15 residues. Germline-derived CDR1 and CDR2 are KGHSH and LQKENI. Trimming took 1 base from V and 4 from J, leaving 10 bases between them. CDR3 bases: TGTGCCAGCTCACCACAGGACGACTCCACCGGGGAGCTGTTTTTT. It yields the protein CASSPQDDSTGELFF.

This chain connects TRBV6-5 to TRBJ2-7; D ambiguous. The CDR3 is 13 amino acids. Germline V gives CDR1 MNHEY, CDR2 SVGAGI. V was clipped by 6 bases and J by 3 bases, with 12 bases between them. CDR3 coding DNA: TGTGCCAGCAGCCCTGGACGCCACTACGAGCAGTACTTC. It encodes CASSPGRHYEQYF.

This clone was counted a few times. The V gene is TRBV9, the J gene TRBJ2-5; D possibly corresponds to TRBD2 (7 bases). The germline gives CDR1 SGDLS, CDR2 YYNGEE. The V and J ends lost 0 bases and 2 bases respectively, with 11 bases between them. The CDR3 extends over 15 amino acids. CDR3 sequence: CASSVVGGGQETQYF. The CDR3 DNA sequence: TGTGCCAGCAGCGTAGTAGGGGGGGGTCAAGAGACCCAGTACTTC.

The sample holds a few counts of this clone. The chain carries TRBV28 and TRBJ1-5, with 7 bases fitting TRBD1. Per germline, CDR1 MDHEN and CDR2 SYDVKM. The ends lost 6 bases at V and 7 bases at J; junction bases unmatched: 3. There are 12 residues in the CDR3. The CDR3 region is CASRTGMQPQHF. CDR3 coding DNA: TGTGCCAGCAGGACAGGGATGCAGCCCCAGCATTTT. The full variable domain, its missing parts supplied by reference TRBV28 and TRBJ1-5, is DVKVTQSSRYLVKRTGEKVFLECVQDMDHENMFWYRQDPGLGLRLIYFSYDVKMKEKGDIPEGYSVSREKKERFSLILESASTNQTSMYLCASRTGMQPQHFGDGTRLSIL.

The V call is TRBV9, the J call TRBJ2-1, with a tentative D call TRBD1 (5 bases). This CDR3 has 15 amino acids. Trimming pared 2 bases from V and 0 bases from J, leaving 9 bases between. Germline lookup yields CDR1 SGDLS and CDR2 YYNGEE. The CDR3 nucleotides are TGTGCCAGCAGCGTCAGGGATCGCTCCTACAATGAGCAGTTCTTC. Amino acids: CASSVRDRSYNEQFF.

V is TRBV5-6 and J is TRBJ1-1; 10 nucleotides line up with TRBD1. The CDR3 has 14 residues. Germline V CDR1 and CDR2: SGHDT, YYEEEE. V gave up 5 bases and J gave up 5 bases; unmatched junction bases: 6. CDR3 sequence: CASRLTGGRTEAFF. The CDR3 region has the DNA TGTGCCAGCAGGCTGACAGGGGGCCGGACTGAAGCTTTCTTT.

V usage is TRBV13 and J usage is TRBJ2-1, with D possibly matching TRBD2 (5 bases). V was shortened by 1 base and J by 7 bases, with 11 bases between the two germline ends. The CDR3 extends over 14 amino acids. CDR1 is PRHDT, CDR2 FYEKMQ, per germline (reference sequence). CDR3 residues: CASSLAGIRNEQFF. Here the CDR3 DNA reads TGTGCCAGCAGCTTAGCGGGAATCAGGAATGAGCAGTTCTTC.

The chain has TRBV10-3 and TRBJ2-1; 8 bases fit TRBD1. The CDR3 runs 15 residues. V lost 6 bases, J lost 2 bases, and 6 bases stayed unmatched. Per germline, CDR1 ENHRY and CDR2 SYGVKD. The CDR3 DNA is TGTGCCATCAGAACGGACAGGGCGACCTACAATGAGCAGTTCTTC. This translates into CAIRTDRATYNEQFF.

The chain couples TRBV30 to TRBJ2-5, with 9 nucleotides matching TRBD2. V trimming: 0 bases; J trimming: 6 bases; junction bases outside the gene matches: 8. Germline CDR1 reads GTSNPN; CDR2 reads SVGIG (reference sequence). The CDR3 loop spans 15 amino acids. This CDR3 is CAWSVQLAGTKTQYF. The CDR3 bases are TGTGCCTGGAGTGTCCAGCTAGCGGGGACGAAGACCCAGTACTTC.

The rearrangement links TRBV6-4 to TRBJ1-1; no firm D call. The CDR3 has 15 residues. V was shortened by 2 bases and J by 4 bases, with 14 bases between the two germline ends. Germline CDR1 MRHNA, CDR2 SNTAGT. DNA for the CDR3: TGTGCCAGCAGTGACGGGCCCTTGGAATCCACTGAAGCTTTCTTT. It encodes CASSDGPLESTEAFF.

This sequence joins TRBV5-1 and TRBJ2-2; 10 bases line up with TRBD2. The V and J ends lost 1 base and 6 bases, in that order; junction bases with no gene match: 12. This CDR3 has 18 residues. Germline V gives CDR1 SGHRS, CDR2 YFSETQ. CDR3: CASSLSPASGRNPGELFF. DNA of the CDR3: TGCGCCAGCAGCTTGTCCCCGGCTAGCGGGAGAAATCCCGGGGAGCTGTTTTTT.

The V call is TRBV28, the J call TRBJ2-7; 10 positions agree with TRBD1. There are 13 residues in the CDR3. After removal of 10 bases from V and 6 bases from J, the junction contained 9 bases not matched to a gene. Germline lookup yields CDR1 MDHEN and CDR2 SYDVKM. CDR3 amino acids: CAIAGTGVREQYF. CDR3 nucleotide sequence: TGTGCCATCGCCGGGACAGGGGTCCGCGAGCAGTACTTC.

The CDR3 is CASRTTGETQYF. The CDR3, as DNA: TGTGCCAGCAGAACGACAGGAGAGACCCAGTACTTC. V usage is TRBV2 and J usage is TRBJ2-5; a possible D gene is TRBD1 (6 bases). This CDR3 comprises 12 residues. V dropped 6 bases and J dropped 4 bases, with 9 bases sitting between them. Germline V CDR1 and CDR2: SNHLY, FYNNEI.

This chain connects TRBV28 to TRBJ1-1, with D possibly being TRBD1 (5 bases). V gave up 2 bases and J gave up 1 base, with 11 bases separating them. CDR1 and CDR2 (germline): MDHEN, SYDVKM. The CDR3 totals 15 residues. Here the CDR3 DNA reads TGTGCCAGCAGTTTAGGGACGGGGCGGAACACTGAAGCTTTCTTT. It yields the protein CASSLGTGRNTEAFF.

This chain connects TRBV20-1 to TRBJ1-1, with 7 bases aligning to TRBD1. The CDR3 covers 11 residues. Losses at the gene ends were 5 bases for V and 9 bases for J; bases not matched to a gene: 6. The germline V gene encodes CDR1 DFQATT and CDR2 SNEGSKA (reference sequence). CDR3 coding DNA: TGCAGTGCTGGGACGACAGGGAAAGCTTTCTTT. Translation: CSAGTTGKAFF.

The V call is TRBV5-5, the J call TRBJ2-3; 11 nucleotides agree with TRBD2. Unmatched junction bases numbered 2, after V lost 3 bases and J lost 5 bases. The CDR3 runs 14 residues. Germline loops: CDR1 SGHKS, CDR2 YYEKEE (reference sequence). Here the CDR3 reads CASSSGLAGDTQYF. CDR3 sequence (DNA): TGTGCCAGCAGCTCCGGACTAGCGGGAGATACGCAGTATTTT. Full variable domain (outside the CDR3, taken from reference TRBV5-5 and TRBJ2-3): DAGVTQSPTHLIKTRGQQVTLRCSPISGHKSVSWYQQVLGQGPQFIFQYYEKEERGRGNFPDRFSARQFPNYSSELNVNALLLGDSALYLCASSSGLAGDTQYFGPGTRLTVL.

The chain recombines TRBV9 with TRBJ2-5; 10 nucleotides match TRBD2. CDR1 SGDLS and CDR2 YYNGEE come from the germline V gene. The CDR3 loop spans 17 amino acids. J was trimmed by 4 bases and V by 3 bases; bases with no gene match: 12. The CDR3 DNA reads TGTGCCAGCAGCGCCCGCAGCGGGAGGGCCCGTGGAGAGACCCAGTACTTC. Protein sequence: CASSARSGRARGETQYF.

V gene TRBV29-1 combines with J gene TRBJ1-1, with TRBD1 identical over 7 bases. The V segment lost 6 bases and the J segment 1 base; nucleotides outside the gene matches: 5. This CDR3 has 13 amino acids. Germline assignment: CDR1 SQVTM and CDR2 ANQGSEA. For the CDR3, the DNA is TGCAGCGTCGAGGGGACAGCGAACACTGAAGCTTTCTTT. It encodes CSVEGTANTEAFF.

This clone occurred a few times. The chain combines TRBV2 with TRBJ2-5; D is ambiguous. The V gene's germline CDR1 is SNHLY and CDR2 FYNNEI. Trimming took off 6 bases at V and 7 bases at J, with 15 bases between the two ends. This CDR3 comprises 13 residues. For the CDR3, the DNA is TGTGCCAGCAGCGCGAGTCGGTTGGGGACCCAGTACTTC. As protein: CASSASRLGTQYF.

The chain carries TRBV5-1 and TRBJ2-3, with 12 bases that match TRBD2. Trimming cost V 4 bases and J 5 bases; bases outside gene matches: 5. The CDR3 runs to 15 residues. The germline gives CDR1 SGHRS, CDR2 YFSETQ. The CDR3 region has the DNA TGCGCCAGCAGCGTCCTAGCGGGGGGGCAAGATACGCAGTATTTT. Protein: CASSVLAGGQDTQYF.

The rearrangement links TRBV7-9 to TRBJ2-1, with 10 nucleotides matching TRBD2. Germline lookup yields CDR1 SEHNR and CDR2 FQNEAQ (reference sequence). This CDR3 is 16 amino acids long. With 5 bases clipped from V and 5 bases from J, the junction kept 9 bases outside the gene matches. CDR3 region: CASSLSLAGAHNEQFF. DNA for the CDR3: TGTGCCAGCAGCCTAAGTCTAGCGGGAGCCCACAATGAGCAGTTCTTC.

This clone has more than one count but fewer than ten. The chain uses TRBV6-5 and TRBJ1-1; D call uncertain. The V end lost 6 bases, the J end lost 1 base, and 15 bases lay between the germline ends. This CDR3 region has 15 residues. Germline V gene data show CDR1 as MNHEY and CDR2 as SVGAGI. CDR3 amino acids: CASRPRRVGNTEAFF. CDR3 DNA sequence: TGTGCCAGCAGACCAAGGAGGGTGGGGAACACTGAAGCTTTCTTT.

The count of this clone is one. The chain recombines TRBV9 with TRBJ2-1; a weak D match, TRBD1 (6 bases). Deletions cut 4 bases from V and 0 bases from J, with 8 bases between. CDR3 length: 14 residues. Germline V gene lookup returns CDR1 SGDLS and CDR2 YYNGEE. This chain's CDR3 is CASSPTGSYNEQFF. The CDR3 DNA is TGTGCCAGCAGCCCGACAGGCTCCTACAATGAGCAGTTCTTC. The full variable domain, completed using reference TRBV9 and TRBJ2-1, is DSGVTQTPKHLITATGQRVTLRCSPRSGDLSVYWYQQSLDQGLQFLIQYYNGEERAKGNILERFSAQQFPDLHSELNLSSLELGDSALYFCASSPTGSYNEQFFGPGTRLTVL.

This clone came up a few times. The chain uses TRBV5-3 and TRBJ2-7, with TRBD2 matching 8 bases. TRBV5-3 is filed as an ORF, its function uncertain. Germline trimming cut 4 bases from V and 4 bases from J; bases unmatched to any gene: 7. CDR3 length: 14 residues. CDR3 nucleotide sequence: TGTGCCAGAAGCCCCGGGACTAGTGGTTACGAGCAGTACTTC. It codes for CARSPGTSGYEQYF.

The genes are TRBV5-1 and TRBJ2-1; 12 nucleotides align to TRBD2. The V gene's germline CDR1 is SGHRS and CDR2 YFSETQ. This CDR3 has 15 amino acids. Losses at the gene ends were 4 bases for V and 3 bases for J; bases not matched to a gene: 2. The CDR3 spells CASSETSGSYNEQFF. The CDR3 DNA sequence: TGCGCCAGCAGCGAGACTAGCGGGAGCTACAATGAGCAGTTCTTC.